This T cell receptor beta chain was captured by sequencing in a study of CD8+ T cells in alopecia areata. Whole-study findings and limits: Clonality was higher in lesional than normal scalp, especially in alopecia totalis/universalis.

Extracted RNA was reverse transcribed, and the resulting cDNA served as sequencing template. Profiled with immunoSEQ multiplex PCR; TCRdb holds only in-frame clones, not every one. The sample has 110,000 or so clones; approximately 59% are singletons. The authors sorted CD4+ and CD8+ T cells from PBMCs. In this sample, this clone turned up once. Its target is unknown. CDR1 and CDR2 (germline): LNHDA, SQIVND (reference sequence). The CDR3 runs 15 residues. The V gene lost 6 bases and the J gene lost 1 base, with 14 bases spanning the gap. The receptor's source is a human donor in good health. The sample was CD8+ T cells sorted from blood. The genes are TRBV19 and TRBJ2-3; unclear D gene. The DNA for the CDR3 is TGTGCCAGTAGGTTTGGAGTGGCGGGCACAGATACGCAGTATTTT. Translating it yields CASRFGVAGTDTQYF.